The entry below describes one T cell receptor beta chain. This clone was detected only once. No antigen is known for it. No much larger clone is present one base from it, and per-base qualities are unavailable. CDR1 MDHEN and CDR2 SYDVKM were looked up in the germline V gene. The CDR3 measures 12 amino acids from cysteine to phenylalanine. The read is trimmed to its CDR3 DNA, 36 bases read in frame from base 1. V and J lose 10 bases and 2 bases, and a span of 11 bases separates them. The sample comes from a study of chemoradiotherapy in HPV16-positive cancers (dated 2022 in TCRdb). Study-level background: Candidate HPV-specific T-cell clones and common TCR motifs were defined through functional T-cell assays on cells from a couple of HPV16-positive patients. The candidate HPV-specific TCRs and motifs were subsequently tracked in TCR repertoires obtained from roughly 90 patients with HPV-related cancers. The study asked whether T-cell immunity against the HPV oncoproteins E6 and E7 changes during chemoradiotherapy and whether it affects survival.

The investigation overall reported the following: Expansion of candidate HPV-specific clones and E7-related TCR motifs was observed in the tumor microenvironment during treatment, whereas no such expansion was observed for non-HPV-specific T cells. Only a couple of HPV16-positive patients were used to derive the functional definition of HPV-specific T cells, and the survival association was reported for HPV16-positive patients. Among HPV16-positive patients, expansion of HPV-responsive T cells during chemoradiotherapy was associated with better recurrence-free survival.

Library generation was performed with the immunoSEQ multiplex PCR assay. In its TCRdb copy, this immuneACCESS table keeps in-frame sequences only and misses some clones. Where compared with another copy, unresolved V genes explain less than half of these, and the others have no known cause. This sample lists about 22,000 clones; more than 90% were detected once. The ten largest clonotypes hold 15% to 20% of the sample. Repertoires were sampled repeatedly over the course of chemoradiotherapy so that clonal expansion in the tumor microenvironment could be followed. This chain joins TRBV28 to TRBJ1-1, with no D gene named confidently. The source is a human donor with HPV-associated anogenital cancer. The sample consisted of blood, taken from a patient who underwent chemoradiotherapy. The nucleotide sequence reads as follows: TGTGCCACCGCTGGGCCCAACACTGAAGCTTTCTTT. The encoded protein is CATAGPNTEAFF.